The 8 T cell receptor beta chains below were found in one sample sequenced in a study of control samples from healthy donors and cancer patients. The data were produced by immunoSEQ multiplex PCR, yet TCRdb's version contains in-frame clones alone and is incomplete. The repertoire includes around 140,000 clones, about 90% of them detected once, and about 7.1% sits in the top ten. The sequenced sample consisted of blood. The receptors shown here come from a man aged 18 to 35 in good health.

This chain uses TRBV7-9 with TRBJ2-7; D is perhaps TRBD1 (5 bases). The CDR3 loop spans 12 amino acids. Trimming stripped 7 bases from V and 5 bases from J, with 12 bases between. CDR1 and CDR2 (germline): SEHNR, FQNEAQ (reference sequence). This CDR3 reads CASTLGRDEQYF. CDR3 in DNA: TGTGCCAGCACCCTGGGCAGGGACGAGCAGTACTTC.

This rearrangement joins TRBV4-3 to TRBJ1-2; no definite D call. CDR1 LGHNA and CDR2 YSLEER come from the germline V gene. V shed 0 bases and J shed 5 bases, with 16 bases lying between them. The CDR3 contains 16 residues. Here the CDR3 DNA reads TGCGCCAGCAGCCAAGAAATTAACACAGAAGAATATGGCTACACCTTC. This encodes CASSQEINTEEYGYTF.

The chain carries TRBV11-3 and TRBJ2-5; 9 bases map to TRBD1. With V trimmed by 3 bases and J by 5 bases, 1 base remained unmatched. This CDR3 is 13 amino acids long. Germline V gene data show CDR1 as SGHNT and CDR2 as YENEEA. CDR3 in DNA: TGTGCCAGCAGCTTCGGGACAGGGGAGACCCAGTACTTC. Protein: CASSFGTGETQYF.

CDR3 amino acids: CASSKPSGQLYNSPLHF. The CDR3 DNA reads TGTGCCAGCAGCAAACCATCCGGACAGCTCTATAATTCACCCCTCCACTTT. The chain links TRBV21-1 to TRBJ1-6; the table calls TRBD1, which could not be checked here. TRBV21-1 is tagged as a pseudogene. There are 17 residues in the CDR3.

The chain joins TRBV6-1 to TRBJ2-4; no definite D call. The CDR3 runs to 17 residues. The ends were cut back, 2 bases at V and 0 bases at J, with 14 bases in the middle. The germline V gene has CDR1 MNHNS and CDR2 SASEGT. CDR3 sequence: CASSEFRAELAKNIQYF. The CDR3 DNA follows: TGTGCCAGCAGTGAATTTAGGGCAGAACTAGCCAAAAACATTCAGTACTTC.

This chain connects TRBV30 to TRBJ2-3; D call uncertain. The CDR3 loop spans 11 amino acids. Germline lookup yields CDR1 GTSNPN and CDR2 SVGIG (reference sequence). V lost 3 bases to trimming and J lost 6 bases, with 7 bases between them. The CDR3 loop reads CAWRIVDTQYF. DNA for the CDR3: TGTGCCTGGAGAATCGTGGATACGCAGTATTTT.

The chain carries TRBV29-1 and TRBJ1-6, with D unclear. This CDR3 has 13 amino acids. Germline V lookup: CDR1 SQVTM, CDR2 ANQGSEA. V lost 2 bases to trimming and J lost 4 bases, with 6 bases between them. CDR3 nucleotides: TGCAGCGTTGAATTGGATTATAATTCACCCCTCCACTTT. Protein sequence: CSVELDYNSPLHF.

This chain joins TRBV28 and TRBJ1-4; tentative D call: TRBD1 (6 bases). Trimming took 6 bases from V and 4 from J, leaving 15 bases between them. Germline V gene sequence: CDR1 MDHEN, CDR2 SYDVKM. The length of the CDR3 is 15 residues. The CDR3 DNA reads TGTGCCAGCAGGCCTCAGGGGAGCGGTAATGAAAAACTGTTTTTT. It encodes CASRPQGSGNEKLFF.